The TCR beta chain under discussion was sequenced for a study of T cells in Graves' hyperthyroidism and ophthalmopathy. Study-level results: The model predicted ophthalmopathy a median about 6.6 months before onset. The majority of expanded thyroid clonotypes above 0.001 also appeared in blood.

TCR beta CDR3 region amplification was performed from RNA transcripts. HTBI primers were the set used in a first-round RT-PCR of the TCR CDR3. TCRdb independently ran MiXCR on the multiplex PCR reads; one entry per CDR3 protein. The top ten hold approximately 15% of the sample, which has more than 550,000 distinct CDR3 sequences, about 17% seen once. This clonotype has ten or more counts. The antigen remains unidentified. The germline V gene has CDR1 SGHTA and CDR2 FQGTGA. The CDR3 is 17 residues long. V was clipped by 2 bases and J by 5 bases; unmatched bases: 10. The sequenced sample consisted of blood. The V gene is TRBV7-3, the J gene TRBJ2-3; 10 nucleotides match TRBD1. The receptor was isolated from a woman in her forties or fifties with Graves' hyperthyroidism that later progressed to Graves' ophthalmopathy. The CDR3 region has the DNA TGTGCCAGCAGCTTACGGGGTACGACAGGGGGCAAAGATACGCAGTATTTT. Translating it yields CASSLRGTTGGKDTQYF. Filled out from reference TRBV7-3 and TRBJ2-3, the complete variable domain reads GAGVSQTPSNKVTEKGKYVELRCDPISGHTALYWYRQSLGQGPEFLIYFQGTGAADDSGLPNDRFFAVRPEGSVSTLKIQRTERGDSAVYLCASSLRGTTGGKDTQYFGPGTRLTVL.